This T cell receptor (beta chain) was captured by sequencing in a study of T cell repertoires in cytomegalovirus infection. Study overall: Indications came from public TCR beta signatures; they pointed to CMV infection and to a matching HLA type.

To note about this clonotype: The antigen is undetermined.

Trimming removed 7 bases from V and 5 bases from J; junction bases left unmatched: 5. This CDR3 is 11 amino acids long. The germline V gene has CDR1 SQVTM and CDR2 ANQGSEA. Study-wide points: Across the ex vivo response, the dominant clonotypes were HLA-C-restricted CMV-specific TCR beta clonotypes. Cumulative frequency of public TCR beta families picked out carriers of CMV plus the relevant HLA.

Each CDR3 protein is one row after TCRdb ran MiXCR on the reads. The sample carries over 200,000 distinct CDR3 sequences, approximately 13% recorded once. The TCR originated in a human donor in good health (CMV status not recorded). Some clones in this sample may be carry-over from other donors' samples. The sample taken for sequencing was PBMCs. The chain joins TRBV29-1 to TRBJ2-7, with 7 positions matching TRBD1. CDR3 sequence: CSADRDHEQYF. CDR3 nucleotide sequence: TGCAGCGCCGACAGGGACCACGAGCAGTACTTC.